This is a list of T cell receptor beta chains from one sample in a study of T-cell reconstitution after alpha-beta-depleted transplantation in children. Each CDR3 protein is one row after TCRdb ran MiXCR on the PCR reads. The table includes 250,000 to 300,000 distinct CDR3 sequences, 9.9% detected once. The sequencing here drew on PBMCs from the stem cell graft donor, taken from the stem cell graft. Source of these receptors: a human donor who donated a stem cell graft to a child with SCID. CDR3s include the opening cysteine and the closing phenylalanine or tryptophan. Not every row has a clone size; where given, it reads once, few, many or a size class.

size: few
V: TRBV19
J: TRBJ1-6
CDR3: CASSMPTGLSSPLHF

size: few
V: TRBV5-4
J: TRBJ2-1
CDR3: CASSHIDGEQFF

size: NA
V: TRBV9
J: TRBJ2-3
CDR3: CASSVASAVRTDTQYF

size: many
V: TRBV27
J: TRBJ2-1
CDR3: CASSSWGSYNEQFF

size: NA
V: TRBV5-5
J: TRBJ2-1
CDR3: CASSSTWGRVEQFF

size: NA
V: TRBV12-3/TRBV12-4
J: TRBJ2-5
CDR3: CASSLGSGGPQETQYF

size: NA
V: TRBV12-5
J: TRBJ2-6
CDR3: CASGLDASSGANVLTF

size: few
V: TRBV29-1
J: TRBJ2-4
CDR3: CSVEGRRSGSKKGAKNIQYF

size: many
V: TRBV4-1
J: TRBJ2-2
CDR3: CASSVAENTGELFF

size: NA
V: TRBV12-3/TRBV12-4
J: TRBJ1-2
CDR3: CASSRQGRNYGYTF

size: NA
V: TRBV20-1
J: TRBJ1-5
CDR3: CSARDPRWSQPQHF

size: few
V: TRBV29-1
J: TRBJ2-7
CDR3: CSVESLTPGGYEQYF

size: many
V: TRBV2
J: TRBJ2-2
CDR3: CASSRGRINTGELFF

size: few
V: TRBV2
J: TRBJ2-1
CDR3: CASSFKEGPNEQFF

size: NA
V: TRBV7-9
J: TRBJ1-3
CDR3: CASSSLRGFANTIYF

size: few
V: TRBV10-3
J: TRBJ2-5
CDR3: CAIRNGGLEETQYF

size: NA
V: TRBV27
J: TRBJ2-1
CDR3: CASSPQDRGFYNEQFF

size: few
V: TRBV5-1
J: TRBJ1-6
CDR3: CASKGLWASPLHF

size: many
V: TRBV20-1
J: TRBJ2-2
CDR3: CSAYLTGELFF

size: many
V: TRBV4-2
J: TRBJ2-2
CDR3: CASSQGSWDPNTGELFF

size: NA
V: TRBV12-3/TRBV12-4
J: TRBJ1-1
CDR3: CASTDETEMNTEAFF

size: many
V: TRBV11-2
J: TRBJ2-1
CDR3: CASSLADTRNEQFF

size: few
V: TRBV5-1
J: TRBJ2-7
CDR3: CASSLDGGGKYEQYF

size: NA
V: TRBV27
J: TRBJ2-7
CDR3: CASSLSPPADPYEQYF

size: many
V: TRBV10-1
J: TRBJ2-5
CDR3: CASSRTGMETQYF

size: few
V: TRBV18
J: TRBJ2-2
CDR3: CASSPGTGDTGELFF

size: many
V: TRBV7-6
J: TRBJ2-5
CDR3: CASERGGRKETQYF

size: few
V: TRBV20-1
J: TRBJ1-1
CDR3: CSARGVGVTEAFF

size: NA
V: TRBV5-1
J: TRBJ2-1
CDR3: CASSLTGTKDNNEQFF

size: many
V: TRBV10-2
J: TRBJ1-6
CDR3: CASSERGGNSLLHF

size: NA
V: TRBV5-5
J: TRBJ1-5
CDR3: CASSSGWMNQPQHF

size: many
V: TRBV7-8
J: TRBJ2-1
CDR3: CASSLLLAGVNEQFF

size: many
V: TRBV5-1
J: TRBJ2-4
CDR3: CASSHIGGTSLAKNIQYF

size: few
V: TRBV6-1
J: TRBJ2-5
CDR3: CASSEAGGAKETQYF

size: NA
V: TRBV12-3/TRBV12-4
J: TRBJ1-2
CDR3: CASSSSGSNYGYTF

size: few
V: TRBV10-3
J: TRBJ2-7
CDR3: CAISERSAGVVYEQYF

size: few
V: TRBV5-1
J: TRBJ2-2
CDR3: CASSDRVVLNTGELFF

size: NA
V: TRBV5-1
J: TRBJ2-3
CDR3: CASSLAASGLLTDTQYF

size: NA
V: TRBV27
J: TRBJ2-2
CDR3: CASSFPTGTGELFF

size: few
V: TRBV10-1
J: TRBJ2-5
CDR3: CASSETSGRQETQYF

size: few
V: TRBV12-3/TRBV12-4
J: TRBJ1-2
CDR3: CASSYGTGANYGYTF

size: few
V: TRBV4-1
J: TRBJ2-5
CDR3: CASSLGQVQETQYF

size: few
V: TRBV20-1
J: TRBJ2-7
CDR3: CSARDYREVSYEQYF

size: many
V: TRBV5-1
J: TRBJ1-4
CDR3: CASSLEGDPSEKLFF

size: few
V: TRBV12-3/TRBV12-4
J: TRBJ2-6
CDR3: CASSPAGGANVLTF

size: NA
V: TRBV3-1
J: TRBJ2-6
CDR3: CASSHQGTGANVLTF

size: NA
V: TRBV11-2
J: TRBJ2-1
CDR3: CASSRQPSSYNEQFF